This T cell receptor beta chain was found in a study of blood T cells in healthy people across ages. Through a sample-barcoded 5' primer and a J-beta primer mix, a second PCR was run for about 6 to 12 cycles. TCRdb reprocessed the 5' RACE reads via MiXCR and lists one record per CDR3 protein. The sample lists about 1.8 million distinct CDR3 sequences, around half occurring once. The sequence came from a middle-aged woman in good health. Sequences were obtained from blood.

The CDR3 loop is CASSYQSGGTDTQYF. Here the CDR3 DNA reads TGTGCCAGCAGTTACCAGTCTGGTGGGACAGATACGCAGTATTTT. The gene calls are TRBV6-2 or TRBV6-3 and TRBJ2-3; D gene uncertain. V lost 2 bases and J 3 bases, leaving 12 bases between the germline ends. The V gene's germline CDR1 is MNHEY and CDR2 SVGEGT. This CDR3 has 15 amino acids.